This T cell receptor beta chain is from a study of T cell repertoires in cytomegalovirus infection. This clonotype appeared a few times. Its matching antigen is unknown. J was trimmed by 4 bases and V by 6 bases; bases with no gene match: 11. Germline CDR1 MNHGY, CDR2 SAAAGT. The CDR3 is 15 amino acids. Each CDR3 protein gets one entry after TCRdb re-called the reads with MiXCR. This table holds about half a million distinct CDR3 sequences, about 33% found once. Sequencing was performed on cultured PBMCs, taken from culture after CMV antigen stimulation. The chain is built from TRBV6-8 and TRBJ1-2, with TRBD1 matching over 7 bases. This receptor was identified in a human donor in good health (CMV status not recorded). Some clones in this sample may be carry-over from other donors' samples. CDR3 DNA: TGTGCCAGCAGCCCCGGGACAGCGCGTTTCTATGGCTACACCTTC. Its translation: CASSPGTARFYGYTF.